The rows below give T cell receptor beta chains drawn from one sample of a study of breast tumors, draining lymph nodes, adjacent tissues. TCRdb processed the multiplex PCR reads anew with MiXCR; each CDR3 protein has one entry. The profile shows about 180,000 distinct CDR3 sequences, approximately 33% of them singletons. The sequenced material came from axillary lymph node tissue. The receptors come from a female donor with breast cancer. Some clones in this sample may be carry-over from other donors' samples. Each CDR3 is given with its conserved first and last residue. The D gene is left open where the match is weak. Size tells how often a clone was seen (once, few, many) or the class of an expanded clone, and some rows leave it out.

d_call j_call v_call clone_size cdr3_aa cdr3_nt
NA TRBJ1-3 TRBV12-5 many CASGSRTGNTIYF TGTGCTAGTGGCTCCCGTACTGGAAACACCATATATTTT
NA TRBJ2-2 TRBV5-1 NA CASSSAGELFF TGCGCCAGCAGCTCCGCAGGGGAGCTGTTTTTT
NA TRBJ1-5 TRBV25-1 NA CASKAGNQPQHF TGTGCCAGCAAAGCAGGCAATCAGCCCCAGCATTTT
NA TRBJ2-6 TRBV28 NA CASSLVLGGGNVLTF TGTGCCAGCAGTTTAGTCTTAGGCGGTGGCAACGTCCTGACTTTC
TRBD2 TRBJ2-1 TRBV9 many CASSDGTSGRNEQFF TGTGCCAGCAGCGACGGGACTAGCGGGCGGAATGAGCAGTTCTTC
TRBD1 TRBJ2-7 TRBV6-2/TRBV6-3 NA CASSHSLGTGGNEQYF TGTGCCAGCAGTCACTCCCTCGGGACAGGGGGCAACGAGCAGTACTTC
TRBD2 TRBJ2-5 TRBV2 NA CASRTPQIRTSGGRDQETQYF TGTGCCAGCAGAACACCTCAAATCAGGACTAGCGGGGGCCGTGACCAAGAGACCCAGTACTTC
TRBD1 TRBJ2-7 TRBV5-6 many CASSPTGSPEQYF TGTGCCAGCAGTCCGACAGGGTCTCCCGAGCAGTACTTC
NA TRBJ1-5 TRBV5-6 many CASSSGPWGRQPQHF TGTGCCAGCAGCTCTGGACCTTGGGGGAGGCAGCCCCAGCATTTT
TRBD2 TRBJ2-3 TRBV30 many CAWSVGTSVTDTQYF TGTGCCTGGAGTGTAGGGACTAGCGTGACAGATACGCAGTATTTT
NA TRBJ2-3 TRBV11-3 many CASSLGDTDTQYF TGTGCCAGCAGCTTAGGGGATACAGATACGCAGTATTTT
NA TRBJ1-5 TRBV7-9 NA CASSLGGVGDQPQHF TGTGCCAGCAGCTTAGGGGGGGTGGGTGATCAGCCCCAGCATTTT
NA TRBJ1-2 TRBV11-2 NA CASSFQPTRLVSGNTF TGTGCCAGCAGCTTCCAGCCAACCCGACTGGTCTCTGGAAACACCTTC
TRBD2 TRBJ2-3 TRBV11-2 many CASSVLAGVPDTQYF TGTGCCAGCAGCGTTCTAGCGGGAGTACCAGATACGCAGTATTTT
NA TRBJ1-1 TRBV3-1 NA CASSQVGGGTEAFF TGTGCCAGCAGCCAAGTAGGGGGTGGGACTGAAGCTTTCTTT
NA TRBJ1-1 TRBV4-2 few CASSQEGAGNTEAFF TGTGCCAGCAGCCAAGAGGGGGCAGGGAACACTGAAGCTTTCTTT
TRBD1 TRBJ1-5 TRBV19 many CVSARGLDRVLSNQPQHF TGTGTCAGTGCCCGGGGACTCGACAGGGTTCTGAGCAATCAGCCCCAGCATTTT
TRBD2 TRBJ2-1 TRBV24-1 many CATSDIAGGGYNEQFF TGTGCCACCAGTGATATAGCGGGAGGTGGGTACAATGAGCAGTTCTTC
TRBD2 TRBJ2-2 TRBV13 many CASSSASGRSTGELFF TGTGCCAGCAGCTCGGCTAGCGGGAGAAGCACCGGGGAGCTGTTTTTT
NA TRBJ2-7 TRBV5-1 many CASSRYEQYF TGCGCCAGCAGTAGGTACGAGCAGTACTTC
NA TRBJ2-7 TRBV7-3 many CASSLYPGYEQYF TGTGCCAGCAGCTTATACCCAGGCTACGAGCAGTACTTC
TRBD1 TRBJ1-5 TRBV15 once CATSRDGAGGRDQPQHF TGTGCCACCAGCAGAGATGGGGCAGGGGGTAGGGATCAGCCCCAGCATTTT